This section outlines one T cell receptor (beta chain) sequence together with its context. There is no known antigen for this receptor. Base qualities are missing; no much larger clone stands one base away. These data belong to a study of massively parallel sequencing of T cell beta chains (dated by TCRdb to 2009 to 2011). About the investigation overall: Using 5'-RACE, Illumina short-read sequencing and a dedicated short-read assembly strategy, the study profiled the diversity of human TCR beta CDR3 in peripheral blood. Findings and caveats that apply to the study as a whole: Because the RNA was pooled from many donors, population-average clonotype abundance rather than any individual repertoire is reflected in the results. Usage of TRBV genes spanned from more than 0.0095% for TRBV17 up to roughly 25% for TRBV20-1, while TRBJ usage spanned from about 1.5% for TRBJ2-6 up to roughly 15% for TRBJ2-1. CDR3 beta lengths ranging from 21 to 81 nucleotides were observed, with a peak at 45 nucleotides. Subsampling showed clonotype counts rising linearly with read number, indicating sequencing depth was far from saturation. Most clonotypes (about 65% of the roughly 35,000) were supported by a single sequence read, which could in principle inflate apparent diversity. The reported gene usage frequencies may have been skewed by preferential PCR amplification of some TRBV and TRBJ sequences. Within the 30,000 to 40,000 distinct clonotypes, single-copy clonotypes accounted for 60% to 70% of clonotypes but just roughly 17% of assemblies. Only about 23,000 (around 70%) of the clonotypes could be assigned a unique TRBV gene.

CDR1 and CDR2, looked up from the germline V gene, are SGHTA and FQGTGA. Counted from cysteine to phenylalanine, this CDR3 has 14 amino acids. Just CDR3 DNA is preserved here, 42 bases in frame from base 1. V was cut back by 1 base and J by 4 bases, leaving a gap of 10 bases between them. The donor pool comprised a few hundred males and some 160 females, all aged 18 to 40 years. Peripheral leukocyte polyA+ RNA was isolated from about 150 liters of pooled peripheral blood. The starting material was a commercial mRNA preparation from normal human peripheral blood leukocytes pooled from around 550 individuals. Reads for this sample came from an Illumina Genome Analyzer II. A RACE product of about 520 bp was obtained after two rounds of nested PCR with TRBC1/TRBC2-specific primers and was gel-purified. To give RACE a 5' anchor, first-strand cDNA synthesis used a TRBC-specific primer together with a template-switching oligonucleotide. Because the RACE amplicon was too long to sequence directly with short reads, the RACE amplicon was concatemerized by ligation and then sheared by sonication. PAGE was used to isolate a size fraction of 100 to 300 bp, and that fraction then underwent shotgun sequencing on the Illumina platform. In separate runs on an Illumina GAII, sequencing yielded 18.8 million 36-nt reads and 21.7 million 50-nt single-end reads. Under the source paper's analysis protocol: Assembly of the pooled around 40 million reads was performed with iSSAKE using parameters -m 15, -o 2 and -r 0.7. Seeds for the de novo CDR3 beta assemblies came from reads aligning to the ends of Ensembl TRBV gene predictions that carried unmatched junctional bases. Clonotype abundance was estimated as the number of matching assembled contigs, not raw read depth. Of the assembled clonotypes, approximately 2,000 (around 5.9%) had in-frame stop codons and were removed, leaving approximately 34,000 productive clonotypes. Of the 288 unique TCR sequences obtained by Sanger sequencing of cloned RACE products, just under 70% were also present in the Illumina assembly. TCRdb reran the public reads through fastp at Q25 and MiXCR, keeping productive beta chains. Rows with a matching CDR3 protein are joined into one entry that keeps the most common DNA and genes. What appears here as the V and J calls and clone size reflects TCRdb's work, not the paper's. This sample comprises fewer than 4,500 distinct CDR3 sequences, about 37% of them detected only once. Of the sample, under 3% is held by the ten largest clones.

The rearranged segments are TRBV7-3 and TRBJ2-5, with a tentative D call of TRBD1 or TRBD2, each matching 6 bases. The clonotype comes from a pool of human donors in good health; the sample was commercial RNA pooled from many donors. The sequencing input was commercial RNA from peripheral blood pooled from many donors. The CDR3 region reads CASSLIGGGETQYF. The nucleotide sequence is given as TGTGCCAGCAGCTTAATCGGGGGCGGAGAGACCCAGTACTTC.